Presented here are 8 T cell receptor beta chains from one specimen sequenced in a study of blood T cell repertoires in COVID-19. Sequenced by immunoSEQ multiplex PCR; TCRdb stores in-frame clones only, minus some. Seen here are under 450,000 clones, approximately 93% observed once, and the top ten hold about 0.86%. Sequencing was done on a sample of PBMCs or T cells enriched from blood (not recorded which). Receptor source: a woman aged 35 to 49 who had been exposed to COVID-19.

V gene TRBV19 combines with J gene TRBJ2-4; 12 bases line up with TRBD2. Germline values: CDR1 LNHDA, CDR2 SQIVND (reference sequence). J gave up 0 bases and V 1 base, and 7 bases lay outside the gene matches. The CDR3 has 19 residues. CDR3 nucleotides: TGTGCCAGTAGTATAGCGACTAGCGGGGGAGATTTAGCCAAAAACATTCAGTACTTC. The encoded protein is CASSIATSGGDLAKNIQYF.

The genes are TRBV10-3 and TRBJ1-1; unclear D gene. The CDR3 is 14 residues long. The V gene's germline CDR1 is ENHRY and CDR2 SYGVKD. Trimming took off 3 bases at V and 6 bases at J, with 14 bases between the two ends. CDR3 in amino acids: CAISEGSVRAEAFF. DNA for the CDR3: TGTGCCATCAGTGAAGGGAGCGTCCGCGCTGAAGCTTTCTTT.

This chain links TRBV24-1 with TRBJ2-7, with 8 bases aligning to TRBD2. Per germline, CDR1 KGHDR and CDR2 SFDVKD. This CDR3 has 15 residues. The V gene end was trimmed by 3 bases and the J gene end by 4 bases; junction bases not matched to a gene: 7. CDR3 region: CATSDRTSPAYEQYF. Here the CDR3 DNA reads TGTGCCACCAGTGATCGGACTAGCCCCGCGTACGAGCAGTACTTC.

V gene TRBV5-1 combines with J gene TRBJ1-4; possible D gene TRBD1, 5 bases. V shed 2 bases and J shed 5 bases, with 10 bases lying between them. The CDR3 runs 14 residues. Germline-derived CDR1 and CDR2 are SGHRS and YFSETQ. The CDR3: CASSLTGYNEKLFF. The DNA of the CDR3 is TGCGCCAGCAGCTTAACAGGCTACAATGAAAAACTGTTTTTT.

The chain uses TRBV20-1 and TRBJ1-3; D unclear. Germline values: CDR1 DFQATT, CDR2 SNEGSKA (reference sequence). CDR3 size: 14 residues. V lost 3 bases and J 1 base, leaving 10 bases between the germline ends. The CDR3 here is CSASLGVSGNTIYF. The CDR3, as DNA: TGCAGTGCTAGTCTCGGGGTTTCTGGAAACACCATATATTTT.

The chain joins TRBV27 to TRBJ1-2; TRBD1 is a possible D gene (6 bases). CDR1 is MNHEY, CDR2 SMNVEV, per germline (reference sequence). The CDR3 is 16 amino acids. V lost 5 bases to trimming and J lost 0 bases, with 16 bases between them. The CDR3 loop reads CASSPAGQGPNYGYTF. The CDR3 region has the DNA TGTGCCAGCAGTCCCGCCGGGCAGGGGCCTAACTATGGCTACACCTTC.

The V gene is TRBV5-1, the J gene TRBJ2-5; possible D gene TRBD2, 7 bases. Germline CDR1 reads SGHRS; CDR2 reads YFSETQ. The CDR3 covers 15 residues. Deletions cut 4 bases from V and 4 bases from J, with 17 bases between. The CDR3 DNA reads TGCGCCAGCAGCCCCTGGGGGGGGGCGGGAGAGACCCAGTACTTC. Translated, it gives CASSPWGGAGETQYF.

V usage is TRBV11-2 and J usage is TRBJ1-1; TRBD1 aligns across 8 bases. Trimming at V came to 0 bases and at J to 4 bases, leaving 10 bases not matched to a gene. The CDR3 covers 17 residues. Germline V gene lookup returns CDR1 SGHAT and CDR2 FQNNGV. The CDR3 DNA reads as TGTGCCAGCAGCTTAGAACCGGGACAGGCTAAAGCCACTGAAGCTTTCTTT. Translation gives CASSLEPGQAKATEAFF.